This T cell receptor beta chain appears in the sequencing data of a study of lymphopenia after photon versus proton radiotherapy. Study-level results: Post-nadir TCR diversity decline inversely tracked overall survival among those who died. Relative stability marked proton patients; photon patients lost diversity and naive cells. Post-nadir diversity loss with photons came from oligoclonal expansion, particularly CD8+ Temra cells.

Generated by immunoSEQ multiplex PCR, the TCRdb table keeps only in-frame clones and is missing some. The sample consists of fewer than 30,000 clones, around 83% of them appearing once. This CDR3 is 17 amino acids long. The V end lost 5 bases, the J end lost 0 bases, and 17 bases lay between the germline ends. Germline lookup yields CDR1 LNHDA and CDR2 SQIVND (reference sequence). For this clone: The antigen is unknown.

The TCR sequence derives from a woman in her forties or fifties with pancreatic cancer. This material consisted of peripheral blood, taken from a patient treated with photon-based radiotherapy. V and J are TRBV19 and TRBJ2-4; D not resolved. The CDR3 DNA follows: TGTGCCAGTAGTCCCGGACCCCGGCCTATAGCCAAAAACATTCAGTACTTC. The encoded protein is CASSPGPRPIAKNIQYF.